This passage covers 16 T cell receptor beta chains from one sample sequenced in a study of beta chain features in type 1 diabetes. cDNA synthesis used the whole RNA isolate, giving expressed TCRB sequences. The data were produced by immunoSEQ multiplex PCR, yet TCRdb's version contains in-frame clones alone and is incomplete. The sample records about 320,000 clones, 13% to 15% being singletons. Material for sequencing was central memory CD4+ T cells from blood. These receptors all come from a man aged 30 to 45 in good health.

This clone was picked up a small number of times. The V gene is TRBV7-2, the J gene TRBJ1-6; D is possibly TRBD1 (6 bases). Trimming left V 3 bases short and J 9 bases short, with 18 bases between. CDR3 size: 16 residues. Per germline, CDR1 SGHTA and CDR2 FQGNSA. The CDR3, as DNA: TGTGCCAGCAGCTTGGAGCGGGGGGGGCTCACTTCACCCCTCCACTTT. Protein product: CASSLERGGLTSPLHF.

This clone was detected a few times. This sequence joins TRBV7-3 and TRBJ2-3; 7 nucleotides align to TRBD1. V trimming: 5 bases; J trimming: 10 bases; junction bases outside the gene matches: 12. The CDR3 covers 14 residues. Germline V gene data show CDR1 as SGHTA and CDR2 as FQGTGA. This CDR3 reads CASSLQTGQAAQYF. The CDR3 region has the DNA TGTGCCAGCAGCCTCCAGACAGGACAGGCCGCGCAGTATTTT.

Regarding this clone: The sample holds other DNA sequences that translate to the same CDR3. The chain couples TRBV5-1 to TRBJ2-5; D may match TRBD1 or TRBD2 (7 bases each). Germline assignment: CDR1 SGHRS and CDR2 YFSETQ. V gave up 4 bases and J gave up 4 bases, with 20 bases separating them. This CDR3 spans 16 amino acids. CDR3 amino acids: CASSPGSGGARETQYF. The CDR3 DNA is TGCGCCAGCAGCCCCGGCTCAGGGGGGGCTCGAGAGACCCAGTACTTC.

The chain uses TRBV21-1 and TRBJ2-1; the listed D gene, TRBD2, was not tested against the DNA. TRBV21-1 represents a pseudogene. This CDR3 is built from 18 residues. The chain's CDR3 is CASSNEGLGGVAYNEQFF. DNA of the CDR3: TGTGCCAGCAGCAACGAAGGCCTCGGGGGGGTCGCCTACAATGAGCAGTTCTTC.

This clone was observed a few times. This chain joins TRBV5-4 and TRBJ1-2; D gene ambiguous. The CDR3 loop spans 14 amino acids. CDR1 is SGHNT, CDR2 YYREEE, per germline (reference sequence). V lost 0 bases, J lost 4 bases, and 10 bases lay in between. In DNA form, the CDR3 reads TGTGCCAGCAGCTTGGACACTTCAGGCTATGGCTACACCTTC. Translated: CASSLDTSGYGYTF.

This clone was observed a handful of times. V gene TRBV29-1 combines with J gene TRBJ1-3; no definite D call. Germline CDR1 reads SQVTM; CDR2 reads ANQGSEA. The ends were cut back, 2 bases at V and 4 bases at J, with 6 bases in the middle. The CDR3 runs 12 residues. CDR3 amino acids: CSVEPDGNTIYF. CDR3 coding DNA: TGCAGCGTTGAACCTGACGGAAACACCATATATTTT.

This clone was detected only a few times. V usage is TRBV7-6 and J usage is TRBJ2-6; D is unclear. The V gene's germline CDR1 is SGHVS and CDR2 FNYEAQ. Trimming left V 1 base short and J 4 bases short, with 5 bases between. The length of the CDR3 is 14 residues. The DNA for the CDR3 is TGTGCCAGCAGCTTAGGCCAGGGGGCCAACGTCCTGACTTTC. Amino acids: CASSLGQGANVLTF.

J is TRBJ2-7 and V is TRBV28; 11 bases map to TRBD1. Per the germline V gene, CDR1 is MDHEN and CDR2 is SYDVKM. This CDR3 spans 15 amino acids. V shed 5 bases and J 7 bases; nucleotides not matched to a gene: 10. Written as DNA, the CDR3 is TGTGCCAGCAGTCGCACGGGACAGGGGGTACCGGAGCAGTACTTC. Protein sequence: CASSRTGQGVPEQYF.

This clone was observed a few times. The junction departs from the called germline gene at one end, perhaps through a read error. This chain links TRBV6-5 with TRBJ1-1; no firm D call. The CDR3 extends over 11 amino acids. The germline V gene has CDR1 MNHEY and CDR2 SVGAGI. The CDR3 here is CAISERAEAFF. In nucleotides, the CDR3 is TGTGCCATCAGTGAGCGGGCTGAAGCTTTCTTT.

The chain's CDR3 is CASSPPGQGYNEQFF. The CDR3 DNA follows: TGTGCCAGCAGTCCCCCGGGACAGGGGTACAATGAGCAGTTCTTC. The chain joins TRBV9 to TRBJ2-1; 10 positions match TRBD1. The germline V gene encodes CDR1 SGDLS and CDR2 YYNGEE. J lost 4 bases, V lost 5 bases, and 6 bases had no gene match. This CDR3 contains 15 residues. The full variable domain, in which reference TRBV9 and TRBJ2-1 provide the parts outside the CDR3, is DSGVTQTPKHLITATGQRVTLRCSPRSGDLSVYWYQQSLDQGLQFLIQYYNGEERAKGNILERFSAQQFPDLHSELNLSSLELGDSALYFCASSPPGQGYNEQFFGPGTRLTVL.

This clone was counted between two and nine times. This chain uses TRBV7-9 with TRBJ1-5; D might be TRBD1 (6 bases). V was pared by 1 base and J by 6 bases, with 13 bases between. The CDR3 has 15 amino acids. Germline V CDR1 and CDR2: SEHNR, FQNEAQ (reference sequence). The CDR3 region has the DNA TGTGCCAGCAGCTTAGGGGGGGCGCGCGGTCAGCCCCAGCATTTT. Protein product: CASSLGGARGQPQHF. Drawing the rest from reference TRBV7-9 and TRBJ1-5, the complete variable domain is DTGVSQNPRHKITKRGQNVTFRCDPISEHNRLYWYRQTLGQGPEFLTYFQNEAQLEKSRLLSDRFSAERPKGSFSTLEIQRTEQGDSAMYLCASSLGGARGQPQHFGDGTRLSIL.

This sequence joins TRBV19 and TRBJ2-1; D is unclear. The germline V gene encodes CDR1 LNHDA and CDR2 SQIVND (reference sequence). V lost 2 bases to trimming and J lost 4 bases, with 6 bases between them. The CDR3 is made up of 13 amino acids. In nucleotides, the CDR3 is TGTGCCAGTAGTATAAACCGTTACAATGAGCAGTTCTTC. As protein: CASSINRYNEQFF.

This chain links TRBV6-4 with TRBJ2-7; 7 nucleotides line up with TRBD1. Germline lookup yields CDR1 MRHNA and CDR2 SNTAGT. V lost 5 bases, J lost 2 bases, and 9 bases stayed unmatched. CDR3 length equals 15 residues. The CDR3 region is CASSYVQGVTYEQYF. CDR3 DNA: TGTGCCAGCAGTTACGTCCAGGGGGTTACCTACGAGCAGTACTTC.

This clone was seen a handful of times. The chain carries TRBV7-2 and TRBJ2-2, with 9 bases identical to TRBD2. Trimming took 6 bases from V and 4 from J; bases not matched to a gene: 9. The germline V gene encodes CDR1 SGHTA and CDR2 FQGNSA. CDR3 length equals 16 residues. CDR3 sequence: CASRRQAGGTTGELFF. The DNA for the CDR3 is TGTGCCAGCAGAAGACAAGCGGGGGGTACCACCGGGGAGCTGTTTTTT.

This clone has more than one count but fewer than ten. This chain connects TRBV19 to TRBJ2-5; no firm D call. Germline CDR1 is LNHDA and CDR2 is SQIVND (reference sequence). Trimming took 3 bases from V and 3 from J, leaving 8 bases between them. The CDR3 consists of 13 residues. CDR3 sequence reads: CASSIVFKETQYF. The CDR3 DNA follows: TGTGCCAGTAGTATCGTATTCAAAGAGACCCAGTACTTC.

CDR3 in DNA: TGTGCCAGCAGCTTACCCCGAGGCCCCGGCACCGGGGAGCTGTTTTTT. Translating it yields CASSLPRGPGTGELFF. The chain has TRBV7-9 and TRBJ2-2; D uncertain. The germline V gene encodes CDR1 SEHNR and CDR2 FQNEAQ (reference sequence). Trimming stripped 2 bases from V and 4 bases from J, with 14 bases between. This CDR3 has 16 residues. Full variable domain (remainder filled in from reference TRBV7-9 and TRBJ2-2): DTGVSQNPRHKITKRGQNVTFRCDPISEHNRLYWYRQTLGQGPEFLTYFQNEAQLEKSRLLSDRFSAERPKGSFSTLEIQRTEQGDSAMYLCASSLPRGPGTGELFFGEGSRLTVL.